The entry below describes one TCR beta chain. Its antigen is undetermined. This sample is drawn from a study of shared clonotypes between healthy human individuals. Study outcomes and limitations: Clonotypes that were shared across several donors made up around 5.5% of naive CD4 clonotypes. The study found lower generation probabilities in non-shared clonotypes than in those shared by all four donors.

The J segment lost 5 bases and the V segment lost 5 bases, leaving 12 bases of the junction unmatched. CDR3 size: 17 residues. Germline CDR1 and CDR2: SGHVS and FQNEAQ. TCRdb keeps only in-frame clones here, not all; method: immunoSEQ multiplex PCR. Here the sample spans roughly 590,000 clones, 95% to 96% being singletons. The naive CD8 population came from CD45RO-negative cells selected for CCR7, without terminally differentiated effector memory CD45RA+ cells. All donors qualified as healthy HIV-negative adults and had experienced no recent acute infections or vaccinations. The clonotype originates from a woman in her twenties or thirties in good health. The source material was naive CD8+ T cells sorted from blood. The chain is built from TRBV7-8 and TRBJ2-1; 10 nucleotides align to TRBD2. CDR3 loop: CASSKYGTSAEDNEQFF. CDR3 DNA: TGTGCCAGCAGCAAATACGGGACTAGCGCCGAAGACAATGAGCAGTTCTTC. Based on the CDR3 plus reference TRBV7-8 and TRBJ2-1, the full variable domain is GAGVSQSPRYKVAKRGQDVALRCDPISGHVSLFWYQQALGQGPEFLTYFQNEAQLDKSGLPSDRFFAERPEGSVSTLKIQRTQQEDSAVYLCASSKYGTSAEDNEQFFGPGTRLTVL.